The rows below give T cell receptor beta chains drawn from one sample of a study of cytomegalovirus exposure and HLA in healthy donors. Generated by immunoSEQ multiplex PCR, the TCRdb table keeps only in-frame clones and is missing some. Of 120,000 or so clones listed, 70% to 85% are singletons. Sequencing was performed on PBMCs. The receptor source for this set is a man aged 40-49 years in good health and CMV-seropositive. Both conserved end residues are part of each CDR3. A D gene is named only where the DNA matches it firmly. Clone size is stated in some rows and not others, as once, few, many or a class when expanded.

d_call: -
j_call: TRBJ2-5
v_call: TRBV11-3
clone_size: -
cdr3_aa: CASSRGMEGAGQETQYF
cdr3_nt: TGTGCCAGCAGCCGGGGGATGGAAGGGGCCGGCCAAGAGACCCAGTACTTC

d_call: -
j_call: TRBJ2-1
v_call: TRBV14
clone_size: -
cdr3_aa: CASSQAGVYNEQFF
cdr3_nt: TGTGCCAGCAGCCAAGCCGGGGTCTACAATGAGCAGTTCTTC

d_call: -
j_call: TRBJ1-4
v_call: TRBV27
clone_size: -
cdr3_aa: CASSLGRNEKLFF
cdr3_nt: TGTGCCAGCAGTTTGGGCAGGAATGAAAAACTGTTTTTT

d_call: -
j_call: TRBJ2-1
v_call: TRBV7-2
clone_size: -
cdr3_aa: CASSLLQRQSSYNEQFF
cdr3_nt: TGTGCCAGCAGCTTACTGCAGCGTCAGAGCTCCTACAATGAGCAGTTCTTC

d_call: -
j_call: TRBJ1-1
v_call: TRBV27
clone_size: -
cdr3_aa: CASSLGGGTEAFF
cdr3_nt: TGTGCCAGCAGTCTAGGGGGTGGGACTGAAGCTTTCTTT

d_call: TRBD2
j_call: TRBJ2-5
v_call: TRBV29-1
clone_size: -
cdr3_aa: CSGGVSGRQETQYF
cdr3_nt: TGCAGCGGCGGGGTGAGCGGGAGGCAAGAGACCCAGTACTTC

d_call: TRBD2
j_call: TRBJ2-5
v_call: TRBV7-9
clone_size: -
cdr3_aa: CASSLSLGLAFQETQYF
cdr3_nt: TGTGCCAGCAGCTTATCGTTGGGACTAGCGTTCCAAGAGACCCAGTACTTC

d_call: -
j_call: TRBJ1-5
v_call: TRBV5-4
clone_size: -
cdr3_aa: CASSFQPGQPQHF
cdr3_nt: TGTGCCAGCAGCTTTCAGCCGGGTCAGCCCCAGCATTTT

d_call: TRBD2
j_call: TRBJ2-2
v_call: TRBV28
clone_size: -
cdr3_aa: CASIMGLAGNGITGELFF
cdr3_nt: TGTGCCAGCATCATGGGACTAGCGGGAAATGGGATCACCGGGGAGCTGTTTTTT

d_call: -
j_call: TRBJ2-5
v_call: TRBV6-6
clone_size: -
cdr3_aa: CASSYRGGETQYF
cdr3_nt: TGTGCCAGCAGTTATAGAGGGGGTGAGACCCAGTACTTC

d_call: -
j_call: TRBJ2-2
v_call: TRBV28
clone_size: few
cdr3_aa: CATRNTGELFF
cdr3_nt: TGTGCCACCCGGAACACCGGGGAGCTGTTTTTT

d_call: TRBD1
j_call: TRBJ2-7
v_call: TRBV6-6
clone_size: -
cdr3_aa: CASSFGTGRFNEQYF
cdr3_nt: TGTGCCAGCAGTTTCGGGACAGGGAGGTTCAACGAGCAGTACTTC

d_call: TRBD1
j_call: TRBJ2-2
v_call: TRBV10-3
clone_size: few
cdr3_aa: CAIRTGAQSNTGELFF
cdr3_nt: TGTGCCATCCGTACAGGGGCCCAAAGTAACACCGGGGAGCTGTTTTTT

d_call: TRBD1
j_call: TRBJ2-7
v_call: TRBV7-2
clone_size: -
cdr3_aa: CASSSDQGAEQYF
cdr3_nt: TGTGCCAGCAGCTCCGACCAGGGGGCCGAGCAGTACTTC

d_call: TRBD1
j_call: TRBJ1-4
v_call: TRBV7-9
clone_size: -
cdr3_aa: CASSLGTGGFEKLFF
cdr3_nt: TGTGCCAGCAGCCTTGGGACAGGGGGCTTCGAAAAACTGTTTTTT

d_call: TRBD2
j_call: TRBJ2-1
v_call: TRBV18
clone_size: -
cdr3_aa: CASSSYAAGTSSYNEQFF
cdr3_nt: TGTGCCAGCTCATCGTACGCCGCCGGGACTAGCTCCTACAATGAGCAGTTCTTC

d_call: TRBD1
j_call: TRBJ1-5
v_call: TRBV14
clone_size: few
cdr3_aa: CASSPTSGGRQPQHF
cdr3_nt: TGTGCCAGCAGCCCCACCTCAGGGGGCAGGCAGCCCCAGCATTTT

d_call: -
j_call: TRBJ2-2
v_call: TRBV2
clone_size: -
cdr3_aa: CASSVGVQGGTGELFF
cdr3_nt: TGTGCCAGCAGTGTCGGGGTGCAGGGGGGCACCGGGGAGCTGTTTTTT

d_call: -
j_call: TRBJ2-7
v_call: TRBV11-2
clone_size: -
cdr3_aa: CASSLAGNPGSEQYF
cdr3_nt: TGTGCCAGCAGCTTAGCGGGCAATCCGGGGAGCGAGCAGTACTTC

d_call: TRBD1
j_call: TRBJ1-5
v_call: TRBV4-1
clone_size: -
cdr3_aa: CASSQEFGLGQGNQPQHF
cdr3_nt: TGCGCCAGCAGCCAAGAGTTCGGGTTGGGACAGGGCAATCAGCCCCAGCATTTT

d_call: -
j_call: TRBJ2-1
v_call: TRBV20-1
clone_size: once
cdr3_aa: CGAETYNEQFF
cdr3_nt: TGCGGAGCGGAGACCTACAATGAGCAGTTCTTC

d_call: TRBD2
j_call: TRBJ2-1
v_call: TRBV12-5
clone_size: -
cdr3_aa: CASGLVPGGAYEQFF
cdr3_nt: TGTGCTAGTGGTTTGGTTCCCGGGGGGGCGTATGAGCAGTTCTTC

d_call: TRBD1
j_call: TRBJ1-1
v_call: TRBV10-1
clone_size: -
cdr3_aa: CASKTGPEAFF
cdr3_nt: TGCGCCAGCAAGACAGGGCCTGAAGCTTTCTTT

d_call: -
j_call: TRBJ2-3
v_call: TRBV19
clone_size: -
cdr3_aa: CATLDGWATQYF
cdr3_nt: TGTGCCACCCTCGATGGTTGGGCTACGCAGTATTTT

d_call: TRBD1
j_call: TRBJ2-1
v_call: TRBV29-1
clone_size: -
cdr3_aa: CSVDQGAGYNEQFF
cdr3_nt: TGCAGCGTAGACCAGGGGGCAGGGTACAATGAGCAGTTCTTC

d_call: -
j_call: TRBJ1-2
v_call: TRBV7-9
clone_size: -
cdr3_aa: CASSLSDRTSYGYTF
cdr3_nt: TGTGCCAGCAGCCTCTCTGACAGGACCAGCTATGGCTACACCTTC

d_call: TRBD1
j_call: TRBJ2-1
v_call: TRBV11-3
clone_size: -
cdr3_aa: CASSISGTGLGEQFF
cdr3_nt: TGTGCCAGCAGCATATCCGGGACAGGACTCGGTGAGCAGTTCTTC

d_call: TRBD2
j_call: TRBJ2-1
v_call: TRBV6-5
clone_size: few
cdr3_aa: CASSYRTSGVYNEQFF
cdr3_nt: TGTGCCAGCAGTTACCGGACTAGCGGGGTATACAATGAGCAGTTCTTC

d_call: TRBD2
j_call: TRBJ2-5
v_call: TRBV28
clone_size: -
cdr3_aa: CASSLPSGQETQYF
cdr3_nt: TGTGCCAGCAGTTTGCCTAGCGGGCAAGAGACCCAGTACTTC

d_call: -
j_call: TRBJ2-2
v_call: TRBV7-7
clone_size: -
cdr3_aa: CASSLGQSNTGELFF
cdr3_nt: TGTGCTAGCAGCTTAGGCCAGTCGAACACCGGGGAGCTGTTTTTT

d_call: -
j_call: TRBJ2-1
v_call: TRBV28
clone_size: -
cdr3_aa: CASSSFISPSRGNEQFF
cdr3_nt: TGTGCCAGCAGTTCTTTTATATCCCCTTCTCGAGGGAATGAGCAGTTCTTC

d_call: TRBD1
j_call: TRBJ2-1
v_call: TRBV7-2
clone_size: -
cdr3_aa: CASSLDGTGVYNEQFF
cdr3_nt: TGTGCCAGCAGCTTAGACGGGACAGGGGTTTACAATGAGCAGTTCTTC

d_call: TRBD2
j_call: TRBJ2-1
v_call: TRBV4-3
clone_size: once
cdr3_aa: CASSQSWTSGRAYNEQFF
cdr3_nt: TGCGCCAGCAGCCAATCTTGGACTAGCGGGAGGGCCTACAATGAGCAGTTCTTC

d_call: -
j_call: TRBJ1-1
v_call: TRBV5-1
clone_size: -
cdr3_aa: CASSLVRDTEAFF
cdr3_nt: TGCGCCAGCAGCTTGGTCAGGGACACTGAAGCTTTCTTT

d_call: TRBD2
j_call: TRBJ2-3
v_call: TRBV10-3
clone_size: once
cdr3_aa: CAISDGGGGTDTQYF
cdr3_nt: TGTGCCATCAGTGACGGGGGGGGAGGGACAGATACGCAGTATTTT

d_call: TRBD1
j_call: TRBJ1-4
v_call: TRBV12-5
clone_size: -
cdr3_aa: CASGWKGQGEKLFF
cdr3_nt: TGTGCTAGTGGTTGGAAAGGACAGGGTGAAAAACTGTTTTTT

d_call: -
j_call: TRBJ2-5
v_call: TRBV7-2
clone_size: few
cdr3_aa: CASSFGGPRETQYF
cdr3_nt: TGTGCCAGCAGCTTTGGAGGGCCTCGGGAGACCCAGTACTTC

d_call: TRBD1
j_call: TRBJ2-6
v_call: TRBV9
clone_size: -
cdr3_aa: CASSVRDRVLSGANVLTF
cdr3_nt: TGTGCCAGCAGCGTCCGGGACAGGGTATTGTCTGGGGCCAACGTCCTGACTTTC

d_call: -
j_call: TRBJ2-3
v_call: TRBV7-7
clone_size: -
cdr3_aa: CASSLGGPDTQYF
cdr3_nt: TGTGCCAGCAGCTTAGGGGGCCCAGATACGCAGTATTTT

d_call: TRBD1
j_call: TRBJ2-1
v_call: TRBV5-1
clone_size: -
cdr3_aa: CASSVGTGSAYNEQFF
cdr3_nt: TGCGCCAGCAGCGTGGGGACAGGTTCCGCCTACAATGAGCAGTTCTTC

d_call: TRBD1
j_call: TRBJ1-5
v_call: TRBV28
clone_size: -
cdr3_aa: CASSFRGLGNQPQHF
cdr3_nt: TGTGCCAGCAGTTTTAGGGGGCTGGGCAATCAGCCCCAGCATTTT

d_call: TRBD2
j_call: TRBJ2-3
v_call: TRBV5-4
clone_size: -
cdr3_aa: CASSPRVSSGRAADTQYF
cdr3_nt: TGTGCCAGCAGCCCCCGGGTCAGTAGCGGGAGGGCTGCAGATACGCAGTATTTT

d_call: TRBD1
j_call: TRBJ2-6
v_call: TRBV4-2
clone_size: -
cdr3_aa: CASSQGRTGPSGANVLTF
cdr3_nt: TGTGCCAGCAGCCAAGGAAGGACAGGCCCCTCTGGGGCCAACGTCCTGACTTTC

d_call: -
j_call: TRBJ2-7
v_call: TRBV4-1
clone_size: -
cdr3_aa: CASSYTDSSSYEQYF
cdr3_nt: TGCGCCAGCAGTTATACGGACTCCAGCTCCTACGAGCAGTACTTC

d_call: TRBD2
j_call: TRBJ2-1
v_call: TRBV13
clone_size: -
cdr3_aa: CASSSMAGVYNEQFF
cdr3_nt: TGTGCCAGCAGCTCCATGGCGGGAGTCTACAATGAGCAGTTCTTC

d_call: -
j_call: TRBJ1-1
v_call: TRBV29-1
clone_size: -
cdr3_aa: CSVDGVNTEAFF
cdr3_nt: TGCAGCGTTGACGGGGTGAACACTGAAGCTTTCTTT

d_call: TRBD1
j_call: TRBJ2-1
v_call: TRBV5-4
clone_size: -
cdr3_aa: CASSLQGVNEQFF
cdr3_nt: TGTGCCAGCAGCCTCCAGGGGGTCAATGAGCAGTTCTTC

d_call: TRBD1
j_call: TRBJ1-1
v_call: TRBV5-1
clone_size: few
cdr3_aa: CASSTTGDTEAFF
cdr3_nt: TGCGCCAGCAGCACGACAGGGGACACTGAAGCTTTCTTT

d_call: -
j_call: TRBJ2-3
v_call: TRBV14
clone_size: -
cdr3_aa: CASSQDIRVRTDTQYF
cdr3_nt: TGTGCCAGCAGCCAAGATATCAGGGTGAGAACAGATACGCAGTATTTT

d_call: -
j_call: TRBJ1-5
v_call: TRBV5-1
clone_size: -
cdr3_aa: CASGEGPNQPQHF
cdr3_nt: TGCGCCAGCGGAGAGGGTCCCAATCAGCCCCAGCATTTT

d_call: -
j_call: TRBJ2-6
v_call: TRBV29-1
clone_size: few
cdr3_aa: CSVGIGVGGANVLTF
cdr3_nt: TGCAGCGTTGGCATCGGGGTTGGTGGGGCCAACGTCCTGACTTTC

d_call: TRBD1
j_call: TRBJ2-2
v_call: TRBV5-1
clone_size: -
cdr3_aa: CASSFLGQGSRYTGELFF
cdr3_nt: TGCGCCAGCAGCTTCTTGGGACAGGGAAGTAGGTACACCGGGGAGCTGTTTTTT

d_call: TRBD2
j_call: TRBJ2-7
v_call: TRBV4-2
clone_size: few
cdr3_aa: CASSPLAGGMGEQYF
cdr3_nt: TGTGCCAGCAGCCCTCTAGCGGGAGGGATGGGCGAGCAGTACTTC